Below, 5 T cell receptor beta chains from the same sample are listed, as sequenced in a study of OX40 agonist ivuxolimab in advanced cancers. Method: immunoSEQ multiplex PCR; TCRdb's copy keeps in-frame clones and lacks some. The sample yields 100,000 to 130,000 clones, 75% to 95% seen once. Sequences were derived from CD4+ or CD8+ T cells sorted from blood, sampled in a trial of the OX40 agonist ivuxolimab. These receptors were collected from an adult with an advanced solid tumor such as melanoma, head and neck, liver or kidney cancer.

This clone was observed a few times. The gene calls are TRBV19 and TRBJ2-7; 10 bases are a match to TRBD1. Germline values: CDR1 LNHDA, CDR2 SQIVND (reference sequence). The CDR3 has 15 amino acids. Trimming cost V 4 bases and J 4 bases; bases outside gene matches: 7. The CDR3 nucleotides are TGTGCCAGTAGTAGACATGGACAGGGGGAATACGAGCAGTACTTC. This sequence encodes CASSRHGQGEYEQYF.

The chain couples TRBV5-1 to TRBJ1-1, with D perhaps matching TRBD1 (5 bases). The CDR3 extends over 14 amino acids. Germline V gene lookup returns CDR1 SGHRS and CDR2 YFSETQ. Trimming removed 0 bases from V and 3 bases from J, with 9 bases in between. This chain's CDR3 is CASSLVGGDTEAFF. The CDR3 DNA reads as TGCGCCAGCAGCTTGGTTGGGGGGGACACTGAAGCTTTCTTT. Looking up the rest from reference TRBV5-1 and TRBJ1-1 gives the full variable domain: KAGVTQTPRYLIKTRGQQVTLSCSPISGHRSVSWYQQTPGQGLQFLFEYFSETQRNKGNFPGRFSGRQFSNSRSEMNVSTLELGDSALYLCASSLVGGDTEAFFGQGTRLTVV.

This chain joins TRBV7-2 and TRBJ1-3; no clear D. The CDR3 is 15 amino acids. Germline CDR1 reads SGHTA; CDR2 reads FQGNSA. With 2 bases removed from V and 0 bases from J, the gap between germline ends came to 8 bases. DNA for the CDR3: TGTGCCAGCAGCTTATACCCAGACTCTGGAAACACCATATATTTT. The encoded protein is CASSLYPDSGNTIYF.

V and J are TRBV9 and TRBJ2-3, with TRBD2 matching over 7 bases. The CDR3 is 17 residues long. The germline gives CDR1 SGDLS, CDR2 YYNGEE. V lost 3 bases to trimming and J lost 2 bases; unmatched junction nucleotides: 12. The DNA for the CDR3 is TGTGCCAGCAGCGCCCGACTAGCATATAGGGACACAGATACGCAGTATTTT. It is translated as CASSARLAYRDTDTQYF.

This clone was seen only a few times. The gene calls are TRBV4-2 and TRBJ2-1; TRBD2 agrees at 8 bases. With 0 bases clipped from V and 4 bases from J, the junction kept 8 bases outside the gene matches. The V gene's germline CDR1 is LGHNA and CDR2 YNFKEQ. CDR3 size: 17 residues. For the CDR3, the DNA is TGTGCCAGCAGCCAAGATGGTATCAGCGGGAGATACAATGAGCAGTTCTTC. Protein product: CASSQDGISGRYNEQFF.